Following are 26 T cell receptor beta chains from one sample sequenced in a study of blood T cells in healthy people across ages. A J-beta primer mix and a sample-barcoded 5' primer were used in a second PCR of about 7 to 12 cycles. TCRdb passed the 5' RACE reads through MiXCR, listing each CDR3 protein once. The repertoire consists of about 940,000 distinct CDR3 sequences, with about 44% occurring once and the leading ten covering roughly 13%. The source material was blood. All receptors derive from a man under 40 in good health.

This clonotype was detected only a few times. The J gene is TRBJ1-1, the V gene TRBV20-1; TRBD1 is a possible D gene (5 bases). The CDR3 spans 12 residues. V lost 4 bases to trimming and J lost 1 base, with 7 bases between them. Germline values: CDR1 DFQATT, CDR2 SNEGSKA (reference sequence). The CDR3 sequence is CSANDRNTEAFF. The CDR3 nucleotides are TGCAGTGCTAACGACAGGAACACTGAAGCTTTCTTT.

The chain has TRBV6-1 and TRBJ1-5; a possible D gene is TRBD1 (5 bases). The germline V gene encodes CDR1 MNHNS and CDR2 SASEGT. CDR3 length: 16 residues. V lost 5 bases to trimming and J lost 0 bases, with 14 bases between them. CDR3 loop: CASSLQGFDSNQPQHF. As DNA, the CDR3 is TGTGCCAGCAGTCTTCAGGGATTCGATAGCAATCAGCCCCAGCATTTT.

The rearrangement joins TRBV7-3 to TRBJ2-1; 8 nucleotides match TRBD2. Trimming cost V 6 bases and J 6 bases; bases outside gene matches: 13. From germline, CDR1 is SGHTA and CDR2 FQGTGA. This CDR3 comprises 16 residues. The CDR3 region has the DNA TGTGCCAGCAGTCCAGGCGGGACTAGACGGAGCAATGAGCAGTTCTTC. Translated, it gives CASSPGGTRRSNEQFF.

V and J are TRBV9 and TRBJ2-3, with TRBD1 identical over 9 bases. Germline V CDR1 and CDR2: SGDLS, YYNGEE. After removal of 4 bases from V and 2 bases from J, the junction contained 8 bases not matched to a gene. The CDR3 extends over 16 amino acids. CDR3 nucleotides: TGTGCCAGCAGCTCGGACTACAGGGGGCCCACAGATACGCAGTATTTT. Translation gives CASSSDYRGPTDTQYF.

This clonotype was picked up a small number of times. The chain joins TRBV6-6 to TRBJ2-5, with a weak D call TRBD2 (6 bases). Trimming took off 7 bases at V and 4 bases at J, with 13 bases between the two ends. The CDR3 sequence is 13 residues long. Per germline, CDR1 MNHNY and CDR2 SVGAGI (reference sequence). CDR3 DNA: TGTGCCAGCACAGAAGTGGGGGGAGAGACCCAGTACTTC. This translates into CASTEVGGETQYF.

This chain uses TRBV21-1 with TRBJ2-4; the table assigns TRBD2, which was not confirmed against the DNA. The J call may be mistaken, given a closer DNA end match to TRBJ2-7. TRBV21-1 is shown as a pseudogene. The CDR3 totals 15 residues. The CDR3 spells CASSKGSGLPYEQYF. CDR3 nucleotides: TGTGCCAGCAGCAAGGGTAGCGGACTTCCCTACGAGCAGTACTTC.

CDR3 residues: CSAGQGTTYEQYF. The DNA of the CDR3 is TGCAGTGCCGGACAGGGAACAACCTACGAGCAGTACTTC. J is TRBJ2-7 and V is TRBV20-1, with 8 bases identical to TRBD1. The CDR3 extends over 13 amino acids. The germline V gene encodes CDR1 DFQATT and CDR2 SNEGSKA (reference sequence). J lost 2 bases, V lost 6 bases, and 6 bases had no gene match.

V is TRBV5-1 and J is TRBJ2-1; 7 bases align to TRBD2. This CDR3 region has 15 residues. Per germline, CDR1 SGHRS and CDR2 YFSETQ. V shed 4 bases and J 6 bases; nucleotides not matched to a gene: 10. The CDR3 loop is CASSPGRAGSNEQFF. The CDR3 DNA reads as TGCGCCAGCAGCCCGGGACGAGCGGGGAGCAATGAGCAGTTCTTC. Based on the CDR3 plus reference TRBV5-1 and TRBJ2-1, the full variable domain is KAGVTQTPRYLIKTRGQQVTLSCSPISGHRSVSWYQQTPGQGLQFLFEYFSETQRNKGNFPGRFSGRQFSNSRSEMNVSTLELGDSALYLCASSPGRAGSNEQFFGPGTRLTVL.

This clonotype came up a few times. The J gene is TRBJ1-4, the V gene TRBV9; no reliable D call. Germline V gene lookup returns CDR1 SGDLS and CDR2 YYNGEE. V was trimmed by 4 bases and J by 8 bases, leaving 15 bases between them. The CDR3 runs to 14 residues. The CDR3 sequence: CASSPGPTREKLFF. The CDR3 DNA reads TGTGCCAGCAGCCCCGGACCAACTAGGGAAAAACTGTTTTTT.

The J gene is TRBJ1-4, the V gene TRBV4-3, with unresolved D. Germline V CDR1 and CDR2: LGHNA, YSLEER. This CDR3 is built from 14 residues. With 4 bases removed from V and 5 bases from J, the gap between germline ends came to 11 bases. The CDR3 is CASSREAVNEKLFF. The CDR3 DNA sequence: TGCGCCAGCAGCCGAGAAGCGGTGAATGAAAAACTGTTTTTT.

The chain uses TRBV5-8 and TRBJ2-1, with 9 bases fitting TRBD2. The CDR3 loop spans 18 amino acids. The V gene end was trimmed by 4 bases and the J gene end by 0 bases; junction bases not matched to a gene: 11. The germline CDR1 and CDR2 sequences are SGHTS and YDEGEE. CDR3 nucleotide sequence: TGTGCCAGCAGCCCCGGTGGCGGGAGGGCGAGCTCCTACAATGAGCAGTTCTTC. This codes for CASSPGGGRASSYNEQFF.

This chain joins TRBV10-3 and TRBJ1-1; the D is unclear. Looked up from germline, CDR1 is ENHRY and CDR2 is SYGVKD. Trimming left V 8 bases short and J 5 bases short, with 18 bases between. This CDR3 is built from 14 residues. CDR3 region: CAIGSSRPGTEAFF. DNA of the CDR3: TGTGCCATCGGGAGTTCCCGACCAGGTACTGAAGCTTTCTTT.

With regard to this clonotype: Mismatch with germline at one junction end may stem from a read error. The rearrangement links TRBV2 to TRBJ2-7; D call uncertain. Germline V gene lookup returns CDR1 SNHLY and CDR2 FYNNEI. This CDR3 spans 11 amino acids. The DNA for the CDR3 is TGTACCAGCAGTGTAAGCTACGAGCAGTACTTC. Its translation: CTSSVSYEQYF.

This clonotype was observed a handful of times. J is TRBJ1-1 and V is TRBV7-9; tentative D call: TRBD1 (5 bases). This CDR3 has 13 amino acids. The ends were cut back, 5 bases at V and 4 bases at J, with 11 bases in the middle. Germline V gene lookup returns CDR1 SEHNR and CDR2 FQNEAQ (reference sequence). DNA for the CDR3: TGTGCCAGCAGCCGGCGGGGGGGCACTGAAGCTTTCTTT. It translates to CASSRRGGTEAFF.

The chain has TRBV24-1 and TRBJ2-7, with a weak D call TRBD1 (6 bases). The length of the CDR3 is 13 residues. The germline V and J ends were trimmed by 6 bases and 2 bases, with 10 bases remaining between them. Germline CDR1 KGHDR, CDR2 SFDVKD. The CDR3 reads CATSKAGAYEQYF. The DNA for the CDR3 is TGTGCCACCAGTAAGGCAGGGGCCTACGAGCAGTACTTC.

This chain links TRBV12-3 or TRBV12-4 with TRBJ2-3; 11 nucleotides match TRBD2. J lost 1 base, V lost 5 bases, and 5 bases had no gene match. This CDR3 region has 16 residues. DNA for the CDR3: TGTGCCAGCAGTCTGACTAGCGGGAAGGGCACAGATACGCAGTATTTT. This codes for CASSLTSGKGTDTQYF.

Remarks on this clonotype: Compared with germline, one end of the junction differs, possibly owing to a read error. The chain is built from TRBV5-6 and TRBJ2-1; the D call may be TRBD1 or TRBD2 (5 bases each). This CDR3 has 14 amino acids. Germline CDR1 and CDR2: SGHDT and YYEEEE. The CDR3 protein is CASSPRDGYSEQFF. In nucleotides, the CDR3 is TGTGCCAGCAGTCCTCGGGACGGATACAGTGAGCAGTTCTTC.

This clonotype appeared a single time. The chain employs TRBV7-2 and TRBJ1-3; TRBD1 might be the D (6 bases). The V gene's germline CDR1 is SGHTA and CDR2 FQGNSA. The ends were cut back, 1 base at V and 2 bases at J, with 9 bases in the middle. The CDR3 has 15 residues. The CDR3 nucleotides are TGTGCCAGCAGCTTAGAGGGGGGGACTGGAAACACCATATATTTT. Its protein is CASSLEGGTGNTIYF.

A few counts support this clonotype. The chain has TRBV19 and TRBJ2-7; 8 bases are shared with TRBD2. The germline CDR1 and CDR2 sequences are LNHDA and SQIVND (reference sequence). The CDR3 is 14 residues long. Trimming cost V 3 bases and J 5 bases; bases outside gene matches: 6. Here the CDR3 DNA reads TGTGCCAGTAGTATTAGCGGGGCTCTCCACGAGCAGTACTTC. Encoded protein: CASSISGALHEQYF.

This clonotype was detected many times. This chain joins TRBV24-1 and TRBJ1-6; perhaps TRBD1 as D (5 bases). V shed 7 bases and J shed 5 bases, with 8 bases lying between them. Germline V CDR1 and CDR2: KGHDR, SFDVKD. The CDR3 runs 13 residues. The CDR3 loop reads CATRGGNNSPLHF. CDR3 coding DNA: TGTGCCACCAGGGGGGGGAATAATTCACCCCTCCACTTT.

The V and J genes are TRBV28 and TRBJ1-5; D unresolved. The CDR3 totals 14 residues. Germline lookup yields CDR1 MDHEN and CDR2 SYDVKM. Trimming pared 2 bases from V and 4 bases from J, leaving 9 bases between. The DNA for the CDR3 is TGTGCCAGCAGTTTACCCAGGACTAATCAGCCCCAGCATTTT. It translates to CASSLPRTNQPQHF.

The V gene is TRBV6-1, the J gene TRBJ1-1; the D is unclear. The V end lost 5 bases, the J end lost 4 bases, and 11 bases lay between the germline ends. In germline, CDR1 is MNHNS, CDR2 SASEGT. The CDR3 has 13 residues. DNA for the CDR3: TGTGCCAGCAGTAGACAACGGGTCACTGAAGCTTTCTTT. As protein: CASSRQRVTEAFF.

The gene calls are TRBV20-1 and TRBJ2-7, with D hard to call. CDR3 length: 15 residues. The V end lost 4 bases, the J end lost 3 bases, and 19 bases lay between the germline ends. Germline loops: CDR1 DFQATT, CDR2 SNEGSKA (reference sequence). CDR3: CSANRLRIMSYEQYF. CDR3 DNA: TGCAGTGCTAACCGGCTAAGGATTATGAGCTACGAGCAGTACTTC.

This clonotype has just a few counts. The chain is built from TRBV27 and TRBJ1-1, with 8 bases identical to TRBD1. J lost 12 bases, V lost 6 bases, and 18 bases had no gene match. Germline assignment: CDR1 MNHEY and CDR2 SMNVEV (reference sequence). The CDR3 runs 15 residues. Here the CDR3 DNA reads TGTGCCAGCAGATCGGACAGGGAACGAGTTCGGAGATCTTTCTTT. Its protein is CASRSDRERVRRSFF.

The CDR3 bases are TGTGCCAGCAGTTCCCCCCAGGGGGCCGTATACGAGCAGTACTTC. Amino acids: CASSSPQGAVYEQYF. This rearrangement joins TRBV27 to TRBJ2-7; 8 positions agree with TRBD1. Germline CDR1 MNHEY, CDR2 SMNVEV (reference sequence). This CDR3 has 15 residues. The trim removed 4 bases at V and 4 bases at J, leaving 9 bases unmatched.

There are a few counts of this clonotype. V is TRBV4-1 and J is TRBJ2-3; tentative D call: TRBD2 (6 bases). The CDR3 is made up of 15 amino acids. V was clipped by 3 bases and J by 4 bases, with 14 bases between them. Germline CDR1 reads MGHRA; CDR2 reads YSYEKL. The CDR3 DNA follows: TGCGCCAGCAGCCAGGGCGCGGGAAACGCAGATACGCAGTATTTT. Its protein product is CASSQGAGNADTQYF.